The next 14 T cell receptor beta chains were all read from a single sample in a study of cytomegalovirus exposure and HLA in healthy donors. PCR involved 60 Vbeta and 13 Jbeta primers. Method: immunoSEQ multiplex PCR; TCRdb's copy keeps in-frame clones and lacks some. The sample holds about 55,000 clones; roughly four fifths are singletons and the top ten take about 1.6%. Sequencing was performed on PBMCs. The receptor source for this set is a young man in good health and CMV-seronegative.

J is TRBJ1-4 and V is TRBV5-4; 8 bases align to TRBD1. CDR3 length: 14 amino acids. Per the germline V gene, CDR1 is SGHNT and CDR2 is YYREEE (reference sequence). The ends lost 1 base at V and 8 bases at J; junction bases unmatched: 4. CDR3 sequence (DNA): TGTGCCAGCAGCTTGCAGGGGGCATCGGAAAAACTGTTTTTT. Amino acid sequence: CASSLQGASEKLFF. The variable domain in full, with the rest retrieved from reference TRBV5-4 and TRBJ1-4, is ETGVTQSPTHLIKTRGQQVTLRCSSQSGHNTVSWYQQALGQGPQFIFQYYREEENGRGNFPPRFSGLQFPNYSSELNVNALELDDSALYLCASSLQGASEKLFFGSGTQLSVL.

This sequence joins TRBV11-3 and TRBJ2-1; D gene unclear. V was cut by 2 bases and J by 2 bases, with 16 bases left in between. The germline V gene has CDR1 SGHNT and CDR2 YENEEA. The CDR3 spans 17 residues. This CDR3 reads CASSLRRVAGPYNEQFF. The CDR3 region has the DNA TGTGCCAGCAGCTTACGAAGAGTTGCTGGGCCCTACAATGAGCAGTTCTTC.

This clone was seen only a few times. The chain has TRBV4-1 and TRBJ1-5; D unclear. The germline V gene encodes CDR1 MGHRA and CDR2 YSYEKL. The CDR3 has 17 amino acids. V lost 2 bases and J lost 3, with 17 bases in between. The CDR3 loop reads CASSQSRTRGPNQPQHF. The CDR3 nucleotides are TGCGCCAGCAGCCAATCCCGGACCCGGGGTCCCAATCAGCCCCAGCATTTT.

The genes are TRBV4-2 and TRBJ1-1; possibly TRBD1 for D (6 bases). This CDR3 spans 14 amino acids. The germline gives CDR1 LGHNA, CDR2 YNFKEQ. Trimming stripped 4 bases from V and 2 bases from J, with 11 bases between. The CDR3, as DNA: TGTGCCAGCAGCCCTCCGGGACAAAACACTGAAGCTTTCTTT. Encoded protein: CASSPPGQNTEAFF.

The table lists this clone with a count of one. The chain joins TRBV2 to TRBJ1-2, with 8 bases aligning to TRBD1. This CDR3 is 15 amino acids long. Trimming took 7 bases from V and 4 from J; bases not matched to a gene: 11. Germline loops: CDR1 SNHLY, CDR2 FYNNEI. CDR3 in DNA: TGTGCCAGCATACCTCCGGACAGGGAGGTCTATGGCTACACCTTC. It is translated as CASIPPDREVYGYTF.

V is TRBV9 and J is TRBJ1-2; 7 bases line up with TRBD1. This CDR3 is 15 amino acids long. The J segment lost 2 bases and the V segment lost 0 bases, leaving 4 bases of the junction unmatched. Germline V CDR1 and CDR2: SGDLS, YYNGEE. Here the CDR3 reads CASSVEGGRNYGYTF. For the CDR3, the DNA is TGTGCCAGCAGCGTAGAAGGGGGCCGGAACTATGGCTACACCTTC.

This chain links TRBV14 with TRBJ1-5; 8 bases match TRBD1. The CDR3 spans 18 residues. The V and J ends lost 1 base and 3 bases, in that order; junction bases with no gene match: 11. CDR1 is SGHDN, CDR2 FVKESK, per germline. This CDR3 is CASSQGLSGQDSNQPQHF. As DNA, the CDR3 is TGTGCCAGCAGCCAAGGACTATCGGGACAGGATTCCAATCAGCCCCAGCATTTT.

The V and J genes are TRBV5-1 and TRBJ2-2; a possible D gene is TRBD1 (5 bases). The length of the CDR3 is 14 residues. Trimming cost V 0 bases and J 7 bases, with 10 bases left between them. Germline V gives CDR1 SGHRS, CDR2 YFSETQ. CDR3 in amino acids: CASSLAQGGGELFF. As DNA, the CDR3 is TGCGCCAGCAGCTTGGCGCAGGGCGGCGGGGAGCTGTTTTTT.

The V call is TRBV15, the J call TRBJ2-2; 13 bases match TRBD2. This CDR3 comprises 14 residues. The germline V gene has CDR1 LNHNV and CDR2 YYDKDF (reference sequence). J was trimmed by 6 bases and V by 6 bases; bases with no gene match: 1. CDR3 in DNA: TGTGCCACCAGTGGGACTAGCGGGGCCGGGGAGCTGTTTTTT. It translates to CATSGTSGAGELFF.

The V and J genes are TRBV2 and TRBJ2-1, with TRBD1 matching over 9 bases. V gave up 5 bases and J gave up 3 bases; unmatched junction bases: 2. CDR3 length: 14 amino acids. Per germline, CDR1 SNHLY and CDR2 FYNNEI. CDR3 sequence reads: CASSRDRVYNEQFF. In DNA form, the CDR3 reads TGTGCCAGCAGTCGGGACAGGGTCTACAATGAGCAGTTCTTC. The full variable domain, rest sourced from reference TRBV2 and TRBJ2-1, is EPEVTQTPSHQVTQMGQEVILRCVPISNHLYFYWYRQILGQKVEFLVSFYNNEISEKSEIFDDQFSVERPDGSNFTLKIRSTKLEDSAMYFCASSRDRVYNEQFFGPGTRLTVL.

The chain links TRBV6-5 to TRBJ1-3; D is unclear. There are 14 residues in the CDR3. CDR1 MNHEY and CDR2 SVGAGI come from the germline V gene. The V end was cut by 6 bases, the J end by 1 base, with 10 bases between. The CDR3 sequence is CASSLDNSGNTIYF. The CDR3 DNA is TGTGCCAGCAGCCTTGACAATTCTGGAAACACCATATATTTT.

The chain uses TRBV5-1 and TRBJ1-4; 7 positions agree with TRBD1. The CDR3 is 14 residues long. Per the germline V gene, CDR1 is SGHRS and CDR2 is YFSETQ. After removal of 3 bases from V and 5 bases from J, the junction contained 4 bases not matched to a gene. As DNA, the CDR3 is TGCGCCAGCAGCTCCGGGACAGCGAATGAAAAACTGTTTTTT. Translation gives CASSSGTANEKLFF.

J is TRBJ2-5 and V is TRBV10-3, with 7 positions matching TRBD2. CDR1 and CDR2 from the germline V gene are ENHRY and SYGVKD. The V segment lost 3 bases and the J segment 1 base; nucleotides outside the gene matches: 5. The CDR3 spans 15 residues. CDR3 DNA: TGTGCCATCAGTGAACAAGGGACTACCCAAGAGACCCAGTACTTC. This codes for CAISEQGTTQETQYF.

The J gene is TRBJ1-4, the V gene TRBV5-1; 7 bases are shared with TRBD1. The CDR3 is made up of 17 amino acids. V shed 0 bases and J 4 bases; nucleotides not matched to a gene: 9. Germline lookup yields CDR1 SGHRS and CDR2 YFSETQ. The CDR3 DNA reads TGCGCCAGCAGCTTGGCACCCCCGACAGGGAATAATGAAAAACTGTTTTTT. Translating gives CASSLAPPTGNNEKLFF.